At least ten counts were recorded for the clone carrying this TCR beta chain. Antigen: not known. Amplified regions were TCR beta CDR3 sequences from RNA transcripts. TCR CDR3 underwent first-round RT-PCR with the HTBI primer set. One entry per CDR3 protein, called by TCRdb with MiXCR from the multiplex PCR reads. The sample carries 45,000 or so distinct CDR3 sequences, roughly 50% recorded once. This sample was taken from a study of T cells in Graves' hyperthyroidism and ophthalmopathy. Study outcomes and limitations: Among clonotypes expanded in thyroid above 0.001, most were also found in blood.

Across 18 months, stable Graves' hyperthyroidism was marked by no progression to ophthalmopathy. For the diagnoses, clinical symptoms, serum thyroxine and TRAb, thyroid ultrasound and orbital computed tomography were used. The TCR sequence derives from a woman between 50 and 59 years old with Graves' hyperthyroidism. The material sequenced was peripheral blood or thyroid tissue (not recorded which).

The CDR3, as DNA: TGTGCCAGCAGCCGGGCTCGAGGGGAAAAACTGTTTTTT. Protein product: CASSRARGEKLFF. The chain uses TRBV6-4 and TRBJ1-4; D remains unclear. CDR1 and CDR2 from the germline V gene are MRHNA and SNTAGT. This CDR3 comprises 13 residues. Trimming left V 6 bases short and J 8 bases short, with 13 bases between.